This T cell receptor (beta chain) was observed in a study of T cell responses to AZD1222 COVID-19 vaccine. Note on this clone: The antigen is not known.

Generated by immunoSEQ multiplex PCR, the TCRdb table keeps only in-frame clones and is missing some. The sample contains approximately 140,000 clones, about 90% of which appear only once. V lost 7 bases and J lost 6, with 22 bases in between. In germline, CDR1 is MDHEN, CDR2 SYDVKM. The CDR3 contains 16 residues. Whole-study findings and limits: Baseline seropositives among AZD1222 recipients totaled only 5 to 7. Donors, mostly white British, included more females; clonal diversity was possibly underestimated. Nearly half of spike-specific TCRs reportedly go after variant regions that carry no mutations.

This specimen was peripheral blood, taken 28 days after the second dose of the MenACWY control vaccine. The source of this sequence is an adult who received the MenACWY meningococcal vaccine as a control. The chain couples TRBV28 to TRBJ1-5; D may be TRBD1 (6 bases). CDR3 bases: TGTGCCAGCACTCCGTGGGGCAGGGGAGAGGGTCAGCCCCAGCATTTT. It encodes CASTPWGRGEGQPQHF. Complete variable domain (other parts from reference TRBV28 and TRBJ1-5): DVKVTQSSRYLVKRTGEKVFLECVQDMDHENMFWYRQDPGLGLRLIYFSYDVKMKEKGDIPEGYSVSREKKERFSLILESASTNQTSMYLCASTPWGRGEGQPQHFGDGTRLSIL.